This TCR beta chain was captured in a study of cytomegalovirus exposure and HLA in healthy donors. Turning to the study itself: Prior work identified 95 million to 120 million unique TCR beta sequences in roughly 190 million T cells. Study-level findings and limits: Presence/absence analyses rested on an assumption that sequencing depth was roughly uniform across donors. Earlier analysis found most TCR beta V segments productive about 90% or about 30% of the time.

From germline, CDR1 is SGHNT and CDR2 YYREEE (reference sequence). The CDR3 covers 14 residues. The V segment lost 4 bases and the J segment 7 bases; nucleotides outside the gene matches: 7. It was with 60 Vbeta and 13 Jbeta primers that the PCR ran. The table came from immunoSEQ multiplex PCR; TCRdb's copy has only in-frame clones and leaves some out. The sample holds more than 150,000 clones; more than 80% are singletons and the top ten take over 2.5%. This clone was seen just once. Its target is not known. This chain links TRBV5-4 with TRBJ2-2; 7 bases line up with TRBD1. The sequenced sample was PBMCs. This receptor was obtained from a woman aged 45 to 65 in good health and CMV-seropositive. CDR3 DNA: TGTGCCAGCAGCGGAGAGGGGGCTGGCGGGGAGCTGTTTTTT. Translating gives CASSGEGAGGELFF.